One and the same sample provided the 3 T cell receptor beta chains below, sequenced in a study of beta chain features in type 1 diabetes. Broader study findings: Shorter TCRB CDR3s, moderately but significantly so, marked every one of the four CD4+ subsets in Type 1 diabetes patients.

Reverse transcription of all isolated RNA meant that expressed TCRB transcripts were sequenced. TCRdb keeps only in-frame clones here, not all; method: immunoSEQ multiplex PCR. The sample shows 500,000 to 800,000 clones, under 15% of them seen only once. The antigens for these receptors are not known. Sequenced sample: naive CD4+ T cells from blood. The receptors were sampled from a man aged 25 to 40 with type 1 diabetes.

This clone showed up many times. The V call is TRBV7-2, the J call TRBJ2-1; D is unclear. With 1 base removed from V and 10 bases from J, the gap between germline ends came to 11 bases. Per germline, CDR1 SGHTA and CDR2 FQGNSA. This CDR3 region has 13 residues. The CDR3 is CASSLVAKGEQFF. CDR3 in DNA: TGTGCCAGCAGCTTAGTCGCCAAAGGGGAGCAGTTCTTC.

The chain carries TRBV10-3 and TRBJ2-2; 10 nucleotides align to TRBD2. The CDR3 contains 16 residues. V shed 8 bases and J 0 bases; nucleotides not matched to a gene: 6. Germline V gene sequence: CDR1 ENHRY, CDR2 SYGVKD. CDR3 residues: CAILSSGGTNTGELFF. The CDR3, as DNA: TGTGCCATCTTGTCTAGCGGGGGAACGAACACCGGGGAGCTGTTTTTT.

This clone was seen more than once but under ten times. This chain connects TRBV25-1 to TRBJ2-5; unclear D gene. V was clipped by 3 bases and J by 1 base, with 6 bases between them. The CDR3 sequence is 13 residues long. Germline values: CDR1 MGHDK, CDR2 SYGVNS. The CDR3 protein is CASSDSLQETQYF. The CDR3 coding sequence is TGTGCCAGCAGTGACAGCCTCCAAGAGACCCAGTACTTC. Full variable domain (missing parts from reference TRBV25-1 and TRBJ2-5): EADIYQTPRYLVIGTGKKITLECSQTMGHDKMYWYQQDPGMELHLIHYSYGVNSTEKGDLSSESTVSRIRTEHFPLTLESARPSHTSQYLCASSDSLQETQYFGPGTRLLVL.